This TCR beta chain was captured in a study of T-cell reconstitution after alpha-beta-depleted transplantation in children. Findings and limits, study-wide: Roughly two months post-transplant, alpha-beta T cells reportedly originated from several hundred graft clones that had expanded. In some patients, recipient T cells and intrathymic progenitors surviving conditioning explained high day-60 diversity. A year had passed since transplant, and T-cell counts and diversity by then came mostly from newly produced T cells.

A library of TCRbeta sequences, prepared with unique molecular identifiers, was generated. One entry per CDR3 protein results from TCRdb running MiXCR on the PCR reads. The table shows 90,000 to 150,000 distinct CDR3 sequences, with about 21% occurring only once. This clonotype came up many times. The antigen remains unidentified. This TCR came from a male patient between 2 and 10 years old who had a stem cell transplant for chronic granulomatous disease, so the T cells may come from the graft donor. The sample in question was PBMCs, mostly from graft donor cells, obtained 180 days after TCRalphabeta/CD19-depleted stem cell transplant.

The CDR3 is CSARPGTGVDTQYF. Written as DNA, the CDR3 is TGCAGTGCTAGACCCGGGACAGGGGTGGATACGCAGTATTTT. The J gene is TRBJ2-3, the V gene TRBV20-1, with 10 nucleotides matching TRBD1. Trimming took 2 bases from V and 6 from J; bases not matched to a gene: 5. CDR3 length equals 14 residues. The V gene's germline CDR1 is DFQATT and CDR2 SNEGSKA (reference sequence).